This T cell receptor beta chain is from a study of response to subunit inactivated influenza vaccine. One entry per CDR3 protein results from TCRdb running MiXCR on the RT-PCR reads. This sample has roughly 790,000 distinct CDR3 sequences, with about 20% found just once. This clonotype was observed a few times. CDR3 length equals 14 residues. Trimming stripped 2 bases from V and 3 bases from J, with 10 bases between. The source material was PBMCs from blood, sampled 4 to 6 days after vaccination. The rearrangement joins TRBV12-3 or TRBV12-4 to TRBJ1-1; D is unresolved. The clonotype was recovered from a man aged 50-59 years who received an inactivated influenza vaccine. CDR3 DNA: TGTGCCAGCAGTTTACGAGTAGGGTACACTGAAGCTTTCTTT. Translation: CASSLRVGYTEAFF.